This entry lists 5 T cell receptor beta chains sequenced from one sample in a study of neurological immune-mediated disorders. Via MiXCR, TCRdb re-called the 5' RACE reads, giving one row per CDR3 protein. The sample lists about 59,000 distinct CDR3 sequences, about 25% seen once, with about 4.6% in the top ten. Documented time point: technical triplicate 2. The sequencing sample was made of PBMCs. All receptors derive from a man aged 60-69 years with HTLV-1-associated myelopathy (HAM/TSP).

This clonotype was picked up many times. The chain carries TRBV24-1 and TRBJ2-3; a possible D gene is TRBD2 (5 bases). This CDR3 is built from 14 residues. Trimming pared 4 bases from V and 0 bases from J, leaving 7 bases between. Germline lookup yields CDR1 KGHDR and CDR2 SFDVKD. The chain's CDR3 is CATSDPGSTDTQYF. In DNA, the CDR3 is TGTGCCACCAGTGACCCGGGAAGCACAGATACGCAGTATTTT.

The chain joins TRBV20-1 to TRBJ2-1; D possibly corresponds to TRBD1 (5 bases). Trimming took off 7 bases at V and 7 bases at J, with 23 bases between the two ends. The CDR3 length is 15 residues. Germline V CDR1 and CDR2: DFQATT, SNEGSKA (reference sequence). CDR3 loop: CSVSQGTSQGNEQFF. CDR3 in DNA: TGCAGTGTTTCCCAGGGAACTTCCCAGGGAAATGAGCAGTTCTTC.

In this sample, this clonotype turned up many times. One end of the junction fails to match germline, which may point to a read error. The chain has TRBV5-1 and TRBJ2-2, with D unclear. CDR3 length: 12 residues. Per germline, CDR1 SGHRS and CDR2 YFSETQ. This chain's CDR3 is CASSWNSGELFF. In DNA form, the CDR3 reads TGCGCCAGCAGTTGGAACTCCGGGGAGCTGTTTTTT. Together with reference TRBV5-1 and TRBJ2-2, the CDR3 gives the full variable domain: KAGVTQTPRYLIKTRGQQVTLSCSPISGHRSVSWYQQTPGQGLQFLFEYFSETQRNKGNFPGRFSGRQFSNSRSEMNVSTLELGDSALYLCASSWNSGELFFGEGSRLTVL.

In this sample, this clonotype turned up many times. The V and J genes are TRBV7-9 and TRBJ2-7; perhaps D is TRBD1 or TRBD2 (5 bases each). The CDR3 has 13 amino acids. CDR1 and CDR2 (germline): SEHNR, FQNEAQ (reference sequence). Trimming removed 6 bases from V and 6 bases from J, with 15 bases in between. The CDR3 reads CASRAGSAGEQYF. CDR3 nucleotides: TGTGCCAGCAGGGCAGGGTCCGCGGGCGAGCAGTACTTC.

The table lists this clonotype with many counts. CDR3 nucleotide sequence: TGTGCCAGCAGTCTAAGGGCGGGACTAGCGATATATGAGCAGTTCTTC. Residues: CASSLRAGLAIYEQFF. The V call is TRBV28, the J call TRBJ2-1, with 10 positions matching TRBD2. Germline CDR1 MDHEN, CDR2 SYDVKM. The CDR3 is 16 residues long. V was pared by 5 bases and J by 8 bases, with 12 bases of the junction left unmatched.